This T cell receptor (beta chain) was found in a study of blood T cell repertoires in COVID-19. Generated by immunoSEQ multiplex PCR, the TCRdb table keeps only in-frame clones and is missing some. The top ten hold around 12% of the sample, which has some 210,000 clones, roughly 86% seen once. The CDR3 extends over 13 amino acids. Trimming pared 5 bases from V and 7 bases from J, leaving 12 bases between. Germline loops: CDR1 MNHEY, CDR2 SVGEGT. Specimen: peripheral blood. The rearrangement links TRBV6-2 or TRBV6-3 to TRBJ1-5; perhaps TRBD1 as D (6 bases). The TCR sequence derives from a middle-aged woman with acute or convalescent COVID-19. The CDR3 region has the DNA TGTGCCAGCAGTCTACAGGGTTGGCAGCCCCAGCATTTT. The encoded protein is CASSLQGWQPQHF.